Below are 7 T cell receptor beta chains sequenced from a single sample in a study of persistence of HIV-infected CD4 T cells. Which antigens these TCRs recognize remains unknown. The immunoSEQ assay was version 4, run in survey mode. Generated by immunoSEQ multiplex PCR, the TCRdb table keeps only in-frame clones and is missing some. The sample includes about 43,000 clones, 89% of them seen just once. Cells were stimulated nonspecifically with anti-CD3/anti-CD28 magnetic beads. Responding CD4+ T cells were sorted by upregulation of both CD40 ligand and CD69. This specimen was CD4+ T cells sorted from PBMCs after approximately 20-hour stimulation, taken from a patient who received antiretroviral therapy. The receptors were gathered from an adult man with HIV who was CMV-seropositive.

The gene calls are TRBV14 and TRBJ2-1; possibly TRBD1 or TRBD2 for D (5 bases each). Germline CDR1 is SGHDN and CDR2 is FVKESK. The CDR3 runs 15 residues. V lost 2 bases and J 9 bases, leaving 17 bases between the germline ends. The CDR3 DNA follows: TGTGCCAGCAGCCAATCACTGGGACCCACAATTGAGCAGTTCTTC. Translation: CASSQSLGPTIEQFF. The full variable domain, completed using reference TRBV14 and TRBJ2-1, is EAGVTQFPSHSVIEKGQTVTLRCDPISGHDNLYWYRRVMGKEIKFLLHFVKESKQDESGMPNNRFLAERTGGTYSTLKVQPAELEDSGVYFCASSQSLGPTIEQFFGPGTRLTVL.

This clone appeared a few times. This chain connects TRBV14 to TRBJ1-4; D gene unclear. Germline CDR1 is SGHDN and CDR2 is FVKESK. Deletions cut 4 bases from V and 7 bases from J, with 16 bases between. This CDR3 has 15 amino acids. This chain's CDR3 is CASSLSTGILEKLFF. CDR3 DNA sequence: TGTGCCAGCAGCCTCTCCACGGGGATTCTTGAAAAACTGTTTTTT.

This clone was recorded a few times. The rearrangement joins TRBV10-3 to TRBJ1-6, with D unresolved. The CDR3 has 14 residues. V lost 5 bases and J lost 6, with 11 bases in between. Germline V lookup: CDR1 ENHRY, CDR2 SYGVKD. The CDR3 region is CAISRDGSNSPLHF. CDR3 sequence (DNA): TGTGCCATCAGTCGAGACGGGAGTAATTCACCCCTCCACTTT.

This rearrangement joins TRBV19 to TRBJ1-5; TRBD1 agrees at 9 bases. With 8 bases clipped from V and 3 bases from J, the junction kept 5 bases outside the gene matches. The CDR3 spans 14 residues. Germline V gives CDR1 LNHDA, CDR2 SQIVND (reference sequence). CDR3 sequence (DNA): TGTGCCAGTCTTCGGACAGGGGTCAATCAGCCCCAGCATTTT. Its protein is CASLRTGVNQPQHF.

The chain joins TRBV5-6 to TRBJ1-1; D is ambiguous. V was pared by 1 base and J by 1 base, with 5 bases between. The CDR3 spans 13 residues. Germline CDR1 SGHDT, CDR2 YYEEEE. The CDR3 coding sequence is TGTGCCAGCAGCTTGTTAGGGAACACTGAAGCTTTCTTT. The encoded protein is CASSLLGNTEAFF.

The chain is built from TRBV11-2 and TRBJ2-3, with a weak D call TRBD1 (6 bases). CDR1 is SGHAT and CDR2 is FQNNGV in the germline V gene. The CDR3 contains 14 residues. Trimming pared 2 bases from V and 4 bases from J, leaving 10 bases between. Here the CDR3 reads CASSLQGIPDTQYF. The CDR3 DNA reads as TGTGCCAGCAGCTTACAGGGGATCCCAGATACGCAGTATTTT.

The chain combines TRBV29-1 with TRBJ2-7; maybe TRBD1 (5 bases). Germline V gives CDR1 SQVTM, CDR2 ANQGSEA. The CDR3 consists of 14 residues. V dropped 4 bases and J dropped 1 base, with 14 bases sitting between them. CDR3 protein: CSVVLQGKSYEQYF. DNA for the CDR3: TGCAGCGTTGTCCTCCAGGGAAAGTCCTACGAGCAGTACTTC.